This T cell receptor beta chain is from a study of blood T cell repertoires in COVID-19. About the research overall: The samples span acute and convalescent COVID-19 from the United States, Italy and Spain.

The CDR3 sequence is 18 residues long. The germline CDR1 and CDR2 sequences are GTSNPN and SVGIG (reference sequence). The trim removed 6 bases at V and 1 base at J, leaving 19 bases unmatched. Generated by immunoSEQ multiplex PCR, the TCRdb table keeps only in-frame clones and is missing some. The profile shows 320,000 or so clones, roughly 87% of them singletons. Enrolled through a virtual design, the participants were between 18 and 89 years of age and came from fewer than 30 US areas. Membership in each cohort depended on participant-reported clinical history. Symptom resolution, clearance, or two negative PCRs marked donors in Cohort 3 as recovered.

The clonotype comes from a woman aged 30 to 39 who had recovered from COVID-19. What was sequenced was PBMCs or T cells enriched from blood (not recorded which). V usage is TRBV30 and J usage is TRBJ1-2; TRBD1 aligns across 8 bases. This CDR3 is CACIRPRDRRLSNYGYTF. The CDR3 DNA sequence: TGTGCCTGTATACGTCCCCGGGACAGGAGATTAAGTAACTATGGCTACACCTTC.